This T cell receptor (beta chain) was retrieved from a study of naive and memory T cell subsets. The germline V gene encodes CDR1 LNHNV and CDR2 YYDKDF (reference sequence). This CDR3 is built from 14 residues. Trimming pared 0 bases from V and 0 bases from J, leaving 5 bases between. Study observations and caveats: Naive repertoires, especially CD8, held a few larger clonotypes, possibly memory cells re-expressing CD45RA. Diversity fell and Gini index rose from naive through CM, EM, EMRA.

Cells stained for CD3, CD4, CD8, CD45RA, CD27 and viability were sorted into four CD45RA/CD27 subsets. With regard to this clonotype: Antigen: not known.

Two oligonucleotides, mixed equimolar, formed the beta constant-region primer covering TRBC1 and TRBC2. Four rounds of PCR amplified the ligated cDNA using nested alpha and beta constant-region primers plus SP2. Ligation attached a single-stranded oligonucleotide with a 12-nucleotide UMI and the SP2 primer to the cDNA 3' end. TCRdb redid the calling of the UMI-ligation and nested PCR reads with MiXCR, one entry per CDR3 protein. The sample yields about 90,000 distinct CDR3 sequences, approximately 10% seen once. The sample comprised naive CD4+ T cells from blood. The rearrangement joins TRBV15 to TRBJ1-1; no definite D call. This receptor was obtained from a human donor in good health. The DNA for the CDR3 is TGTGCCACCAGCAGAGATCTGATGAACACTGAAGCTTTCTTT. Residues: CATSRDLMNTEAFF.